One and the same sample provided the 9 T cell receptor beta chains below, sequenced in a study of CDR3 diversity in severe acne. MiXCR was run by TCRdb on the PCR reads, yielding one entry per CDR3 protein. The sample carries tens of thousands of distinct CDR3 sequences, around 50% recorded once. Material: blood. The receptors shown here come from a male donor in good health, without acne.

The CDR3, as DNA: TGTGCCAGCGGACCGGGACAGGGGGCGCGATCTGAAAAACTGTTTTTT. The encoded protein is CASGPGQGARSEKLFF. The chain combines TRBV5-6 with TRBJ1-4, with TRBD1 matching 12 bases. V shed 7 bases, J shed 7 bases, and the junction held 11 bases outside the gene matches. Germline V gene lookup returns CDR1 SGHDT and CDR2 YYEEEE. This CDR3 contains 16 residues.

This clonotype was seen at least ten times. The chain links TRBV5-5 to TRBJ1-4; no firm D call. CDR1 is SGHKS and CDR2 is YYEKEE in the germline V gene (reference sequence). V was pared by 7 bases and J by 2 bases, with 12 bases between. The CDR3 is made up of 14 amino acids. The DNA of the CDR3 is TGTGCCAGCGGAGAGACGGTTACTAATGAAAAACTGTTTTTT. Its protein is CASGETVTNEKLFF.

This clonotype showed up many times. DNA for the CDR3: TGTGCCAGCAGCTTAGGGTGGTTGGAGACCCAGTACTTC. Translated, it gives CASSLGWLETQYF. The chain links TRBV7-8 to TRBJ2-5; D gene uncertain. The V end lost 1 base, the J end lost 5 bases, and 8 bases lay between the germline ends. The CDR3 has 13 amino acids. The germline V gene encodes CDR1 SGHVS and CDR2 FQNEAQ.

Many counts were recorded for this clonotype. The V call is TRBV25-1, the J call TRBJ2-5; 8 bases agree with TRBD1. CDR1 is MGHDK, CDR2 SYGVNS, per germline. The CDR3 loop spans 15 amino acids. The junction had 5 bases not matched to a gene; V was cut back by 1 base and J by 4 bases. The CDR3 region is CASSEWAGGRETQYF. The DNA for the CDR3 is TGTGCCAGCAGTGAATGGGCAGGGGGCCGAGAGACCCAGTACTTC.

The rearrangement joins TRBV5-1 to TRBJ2-7, with a tentative D call TRBD2 (6 bases). The CDR3 loop spans 15 amino acids. Germline-derived CDR1 and CDR2 are SGHRS and YFSETQ. The V and J ends lost 3 bases and 1 base respectively, with 14 bases between them. Written as DNA, the CDR3 is TGCGCCAGCAGCTCCCCCGGGACTTTTTCCTACGAGCAGTACTTC. Amino acid sequence: CASSSPGTFSYEQYF.

In this sample, this clonotype turned up a few times. One junction end disagrees with the germline gene, perhaps due to a read error. The chain employs TRBV6-4 and TRBJ2-7; D perhaps matches TRBD2 (6 bases). CDR3 length: 14 residues. Germline V gives CDR1 MRHNA, CDR2 SNTAGT. The CDR3 is CASSDRKTGGELYF. The CDR3 DNA follows: TGTGCCAGCAGTGACCGGAAGACGGGCGGGGAGCTGTACTTC.

The chain joins TRBV7-9 to TRBJ1-2; D not certain. The germline V and J ends were trimmed by 1 base and 2 bases, with 11 bases remaining between them. Germline assignment: CDR1 SEHNR and CDR2 FQNEAQ (reference sequence). The CDR3 runs 15 residues. The CDR3, as DNA: TGTGCCAGCAGCTTAGGGACGGCCCAGAACTATGGCTACACCTTC. Translation gives CASSLGTAQNYGYTF.

With regard to this clonotype: This could be a read error, since a much larger clone is one nucleotide away. The chain employs TRBV25-1 and TRBJ2-5; D might be TRBD2 (5 bases). The germline V and J ends were trimmed by 6 bases and 9 bases, with 17 bases remaining between them. This CDR3 region has 13 residues. Germline assignment: CDR1 MGHDK and CDR2 SYGVNS. This CDR3 is CASSLTGRGSQYF. As DNA, the CDR3 is TGTGCCAGCAGCTTGACGGGGAGAGGGTCCCAGTACTTC.

This sequence joins TRBV24-1 and TRBJ2-7; TRBD1 agrees at 8 bases. Germline trimming cut 9 bases from V and 5 bases from J; bases unmatched to any gene: 5. The CDR3 is made up of 12 amino acids. The germline gives CDR1 KGHDR, CDR2 SFDVKD. Here the CDR3 DNA reads TGTGCCACCCGACAGGGGACCAACGAGCAGTACTTC. Encoded protein: CATRQGTNEQYF.